The clone carrying this T cell receptor beta chain has only a few counts. The sample comes from a study of early T cells in non-severe SARS-CoV-2 infection. TCRdb ran MiXCR on the 5' RACE reads and lists one entry per CDR3 protein. Of about 63,000 distinct CDR3 sequences listed, approximately 12% are singletons. The germline CDR1 and CDR2 sequences are LNHNV and YYDKDF (reference sequence). CDR3 size: 14 residues. V gave up 5 bases and J gave up 2 bases, with 10 bases separating them. The chain joins TRBV15 to TRBJ2-1; no clear D gene. Material: whole blood. The receptor was derived from an adult who was a healthcare worker with PCR-confirmed SARS-CoV-2 infection or an uninfected control (not recorded which). The CDR3 reads CATSGPRAYNEQFF. The CDR3 nucleotides read TGTGCCACCAGCGGGCCCCGGGCCTACAATGAGCAGTTCTTC. Drawing the rest from reference TRBV15 and TRBJ2-1, the complete variable domain is DAMVIQNPRYQVTQFGKPVTLSCSQTLNHNVMYWYQQKSSQAPKLLFHYYDKDFNNEADTPDNFQSRRPNTSFCFLDIRSPGLGDTAMYLCATSGPRAYNEQFFGPGTRLTVL.